The 22 T cell receptor beta chains presented below share a single source sample, sequenced in a study of blood T cell repertoires in COVID-19. TCRdb's table, derived via immunoSEQ multiplex PCR, lists solely in-frame clones and lacks some. Of about 160,000 clones detected, about 90% appear once; the ten largest clones hold 4%. Sample: peripheral blood. These receptors came from a woman in her seventies with acute or convalescent COVID-19.

The V and J genes are TRBV5-5 and TRBJ1-2; TRBD1 might be the D (5 bases). V lost 1 base to trimming and J lost 6 bases, with 10 bases between them. The CDR3 is 13 residues long. CDR1 is SGHKS, CDR2 YYEKEE, per germline (reference sequence). The DNA for the CDR3 is TGTGCCAGCAGCTTGCGGGGGACGGATGGCTACACCTTC. Its translation is CASSLRGTDGYTF.

The genes are TRBV11-2 and TRBJ2-1, with 7 bases matching TRBD1. The CDR3 spans 13 residues. Trimming removed 6 bases from V and 7 bases from J; junction bases left unmatched: 6. Germline values: CDR1 SGHAT, CDR2 FQNNGV. The CDR3 region has the DNA TGTGCCAGCAGGCGTACAGGGGAGAATGAGCAGTTCTTC. It translates to CASRRTGENEQFF.

The V and J genes are TRBV29-1 and TRBJ2-7, with 13 bases that match TRBD2. J was trimmed by 11 bases and V by 6 bases; bases with no gene match: 13. The CDR3 is 14 residues long. Germline V gene data show CDR1 as SQVTM and CDR2 as ANQGSEA. The CDR3 sequence is CSVAFETSGGMEYF. CDR3 nucleotides: TGCAGCGTGGCGTTCGAGACTAGCGGGGGGATGGAGTACTTC.

The chain is built from TRBV3-1 (or the pseudogene TRBV3-2) and TRBJ1-1, with unresolved D. The germline V gene has CDR1 LGHDT and CDR2 YNNKEL (reference sequence). CDR3 size: 11 residues. V dropped 1 base and J dropped 10 bases, with 7 bases sitting between them. The CDR3 loop is CASSQAGLAFF. CDR3 sequence (DNA): TGTGCCAGCAGCCAAGCGGGTCTAGCTTTCTTT.

The rearrangement links TRBV6-2 or TRBV6-3 to TRBJ1-2, with 9 positions matching TRBD1. The CDR3 is 14 residues long. V gave up 5 bases and J gave up 2 bases; unmatched junction bases: 3. Per the germline V gene, CDR1 is MNHEY and CDR2 is SVGEGT. The CDR3 nucleotides are TGTGCCAGCAGTCTCGGGACAGGGAACTATGGCTACACCTTC. Translating gives CASSLGTGNYGYTF.

This clone was picked up one time. The J gene is TRBJ2-1, the V gene TRBV5-4; 7 nucleotides align to TRBD2. V was clipped by 0 bases and J by 5 bases; unmatched bases: 8. CDR1 SGHNT and CDR2 YYREEE come from the germline V gene (reference sequence). This CDR3 has 16 amino acids. CDR3 nucleotide sequence: TGTGCCAGCAGCTTGGTAGGACTAGTAGAGAACAATGAGCAGTTCTTC. The encoded protein is CASSLVGLVENNEQFF.

This clone was counted a few times. The chain is built from TRBV6-5 and TRBJ1-4, with TRBD1 as a possible D gene (5 bases). Per the germline V gene, CDR1 is MNHEY and CDR2 is SVGAGI. Trimming took 0 bases from V and 6 from J, leaving 11 bases between them. There are 15 residues in the CDR3. In nucleotides, the CDR3 is TGTGCCAGCAGTTACTCCGGGGGACGCGATGAAAAACTGTTTTTT. This codes for CASSYSGGRDEKLFF.

This clone came up once. The V gene is TRBV7-2, the J gene TRBJ2-1, with TRBD2 identical over 9 bases. The V gene end was trimmed by 1 base and the J gene end by 7 bases; junction bases not matched to a gene: 8. This CDR3 spans 16 amino acids. The germline CDR1 and CDR2 sequences are SGHTA and FQGNSA. CDR3 residues: CASSLVAGGPQNEQFF. CDR3 coding DNA: TGTGCCAGCAGCTTAGTCGCGGGGGGGCCCCAAAATGAGCAGTTCTTC.

V is TRBV4-1 and J is TRBJ2-5; possibly TRBD2 for D (6 bases). V shed 0 bases and J shed 4 bases, with 12 bases lying between them. CDR1 is MGHRA, CDR2 YSYEKL, per germline. This CDR3 spans 15 amino acids. The CDR3 loop is CASSQDSGVGETQYF. The CDR3 DNA reads TGCGCCAGCAGCCAAGATAGCGGAGTCGGAGAGACCCAGTACTTC.

This clone has a single count. V is TRBV20-1 and J is TRBJ2-7; D remains ambiguous. The V gene's germline CDR1 is DFQATT and CDR2 SNEGSKA (reference sequence). The CDR3 covers 12 residues. V dropped 3 bases and J dropped 6 bases, with 12 bases sitting between them. Here the CDR3 DNA reads TGCAGTGCTAGTGATACTCCGGTCGAGCAGTACTTC. This sequence encodes CSASDTPVEQYF.

This chain connects TRBV6-2 or TRBV6-3 to TRBJ2-2, with TRBD2 matching over 11 bases. The CDR3 is 20 residues long. V dropped 5 bases and J dropped 5; count of bases not matched to a gene: 19. Germline CDR1 and CDR2: MNHEY and SVGEGT. CDR3 DNA: TGTGCCAGCAGTCCCTCGTATAGCGGGAGGGCGGAGAGAGAGACCGGGGAGCTGTTTTTT. Its translation is CASSPSYSGRAERETGELFF.

Written as DNA, the CDR3 is TGTGCCACCAGTGAAACTACAGGGTTCTATGGCTACACCTTC. Its protein product is CATSETTGFYGYTF. The chain carries TRBV24-1 and TRBJ1-2; D might be TRBD1 (6 bases). Germline V gives CDR1 KGHDR, CDR2 SFDVKD. V was pared by 4 bases and J by 4 bases, with 12 bases between. The CDR3 contains 14 residues.

The rearrangement uses TRBV29-1 and TRBJ2-3; TRBD2 matches at 16 bases. CDR1 and CDR2 from the germline V gene are SQVTM and ANQGSEA. This CDR3 comprises 17 residues. The trim removed 6 bases at V and 0 bases at J, leaving 6 bases unmatched. This CDR3 is CSVAGTSGRASTDTQYF. The CDR3 DNA is TGCAGCGTGGCCGGGACTAGCGGGAGGGCTAGCACAGATACGCAGTATTTT.

This clone was observed a handful of times. The gene calls are TRBV10-3 and TRBJ1-5; D possibly corresponds to TRBD1 (5 bases). Germline V CDR1 and CDR2: ENHRY, SYGVKD. The CDR3 runs 15 residues. The germline V and J ends were trimmed by 10 bases and 1 base, with 17 bases remaining between them. CDR3 loop: CATQALWGSNQPQHF. The DNA for the CDR3 is TGTGCCACCCAGGCCCTTTGGGGCAGCAATCAGCCCCAGCATTTT.

The gene calls are TRBV7-2 and TRBJ1-6, with 7 bases aligning to TRBD1. CDR1 and CDR2 from the germline V gene are SGHTA and FQGNSA. The V segment lost 3 bases and the J segment 7 bases; nucleotides outside the gene matches: 6. The CDR3 extends over 15 amino acids. The CDR3 spells CASSFGTGANSPLHF. CDR3 nucleotide sequence: TGTGCCAGCAGCTTTGGTACAGGGGCGAATTCACCCCTCCACTTT.

V usage is TRBV19 and J usage is TRBJ1-1; D is perhaps TRBD1 (6 bases). This CDR3 comprises 13 residues. Germline CDR1 reads LNHDA; CDR2 reads SQIVND (reference sequence). Trimming cost V 5 bases and J 7 bases, with 14 bases left between them. The CDR3 here is CASSVPGVGEAFF. Written as DNA, the CDR3 is TGTGCCAGTAGTGTCCCAGGGGTTGGTGAAGCTTTCTTT.

This clone has more than one count but fewer than ten. The genes are TRBV5-6 and TRBJ2-7; perhaps TRBD2 as D (5 bases). V dropped 0 bases and J dropped 7 bases, with 8 bases sitting between them. The CDR3 length is 12 residues. CDR1 and CDR2 from the germline V gene are SGHDT and YYEEEE. CDR3 sequence: CASSLVSGEQYF. Here the CDR3 DNA reads TGTGCCAGCAGCTTGGTTTCGGGGGAGCAGTACTTC.

The rearrangement uses TRBV5-6 and TRBJ1-2; 11 nucleotides line up with TRBD1. The CDR3 covers 16 residues. Germline CDR1 SGHDT, CDR2 YYEEEE. V lost 5 bases, J lost 5 bases, and 11 bases stayed unmatched. The CDR3 sequence: CASRQGQGALRYGYTF. Written as DNA, the CDR3 is TGTGCCAGCAGACAAGGACAGGGGGCGCTTAGGTATGGCTACACCTTC.

The chain is built from TRBV7-2 and TRBJ2-1; the D is unclear. CDR1 and CDR2 from the germline V gene are SGHTA and FQGNSA. V was shortened by 0 bases and J by 10 bases, with 13 bases between the two germline ends. The CDR3 has 14 residues. The CDR3: CASSLALTRLEQFF. CDR3 bases: TGTGCCAGCAGCTTAGCGCTAACTCGTTTAGAGCAGTTCTTC.

This CDR3 is CASSQTPGHVPYEQYF. The CDR3 DNA sequence: TGTGCCAGCAGCCAAACTCCGGGACACGTCCCCTACGAGCAGTACTTC. V and J are TRBV5-6 and TRBJ2-7; D might be TRBD1 (6 bases). Trimming took 4 bases from V and 2 from J, leaving 19 bases between them. Per germline, CDR1 SGHDT and CDR2 YYEEEE. The CDR3 covers 16 residues.

The sample holds a few counts of this clone. The chain couples TRBV19 to TRBJ2-7; the D is unclear. The CDR3 consists of 14 residues. CDR1 and CDR2 from the germline V gene are LNHDA and SQIVND (reference sequence). V was trimmed by 7 bases and J by 0 bases, leaving 13 bases between them. The CDR3 protein is CASTPRSTSYEQYF. As DNA, the CDR3 is TGTGCCAGTACCCCCCGGTCAACCTCCTACGAGCAGTACTTC.

The chain has TRBV10-3 and TRBJ2-3, with 7 bases that match TRBD2. The germline V gene encodes CDR1 ENHRY and CDR2 SYGVKD. The CDR3 totals 15 residues. The V segment lost 8 bases and the J segment 2 bases; nucleotides outside the gene matches: 10. CDR3 DNA: TGTGCCATCTGGGGAGGGGAACCTTCCACAGATACGCAGTATTTT. Protein: CAIWGGEPSTDTQYF.